These 15 T cell receptor beta chains were all obtained from the same sample, sequenced in a study of T cells in localized non-small cell lung cancer. Clones were sequenced by immunoSEQ multiplex PCR, and TCRdb holds only the in-frame ones, with some missing. The sample records roughly 5,400 clones, approximately 34% being singletons. The source material was lung tumor tissue, sampled before any cancer treatment. All receptors come from an older male donor with stage I squamous cell lung carcinoma.

The rearrangement uses TRBV29-1 and TRBJ1-5, with 8 bases identical to TRBD1. The length of the CDR3 is 16 residues. Trimming cost V 7 bases and J 2 bases; bases outside gene matches: 13. In germline, CDR1 is SQVTM, CDR2 ANQGSEA. This CDR3 is CSASGGGIGGNQPQHF. The CDR3 DNA reads as TGCAGCGCTTCAGGGGGCGGGATCGGGGGCAATCAGCCCCAGCATTTT.

Only a few counts were recorded for this clone. The chain uses TRBV11-3 and TRBJ2-1, with D perhaps matching TRBD1 (6 bases). Germline V CDR1 and CDR2: SGHNT, YENEEA. The CDR3 is 16 amino acids. Trimming removed 2 bases from V and 6 bases from J, with 17 bases in between. The CDR3 sequence: CASSLPGTLHLNEQFF. DNA of the CDR3: TGTGCCAGCAGCTTACCCGGGACACTACACCTCAATGAGCAGTTCTTC.

This clone ranks as medium-sized (0.01 to 0.1%). V and J are TRBV6-8 and TRBJ1-6; tentatively, D is TRBD1 (5 bases). Trimming took off 7 bases at V and 8 bases at J, with 12 bases between the two ends. The CDR3 runs to 13 residues. Germline values: CDR1 MNHGY, CDR2 SAAAGT. CDR3 loop: CASKAGRDSPLHF. Here the CDR3 DNA reads TGTGCCAGCAAGGCAGGGAGGGATTCACCCCTCCACTTT.

This clone was observed a few times. This sequence joins TRBV6-8 and TRBJ2-6; the match to TRBD1 covers 10 bases. Trimming took 7 bases from V and 3 from J; bases not matched to a gene: 9. The CDR3 runs 17 residues. Germline-derived CDR1 and CDR2 are MNHGY and SAAAGT. CDR3 sequence reads: CASNHETGGLGANVLTF. The CDR3 DNA sequence: TGTGCCAGCAACCACGAGACAGGGGGCCTTGGGGCCAACGTCCTGACTTTC.

V is TRBV23-1 and J is TRBJ2-5; no clear D gene. TRBV23-1 is an open reading frame whose function is uncertain. The CDR3 consists of 17 residues. V dropped 0 bases and J dropped 6 bases, with 20 bases sitting between them. For the CDR3, the DNA is TGCGCCAGCAGTCAATCCCTGAGAATGGTCCGGGTGAAGACCCAGTACTTC. Translation gives CASSQSLRMVRVKTQYF.

This clone appeared a few times. CDR3 DNA sequence: TGTGCCAGCATTGGGATAGGGGTGAACACTGAAGCTTTCTTT. This encodes CASIGIGVNTEAFF. J is TRBJ1-1 and V is TRBV9; D might be TRBD1 (5 bases). Trimming took off 6 bases at V and 0 bases at J, with 12 bases between the two ends. The CDR3 spans 14 residues. CDR1 is SGDLS, CDR2 YYNGEE, per germline.

This clone is medium-sized within its sample. The CDR3 sequence: CASSLEGYTGELFF. CDR3 sequence (DNA): TGTGCCAGCAGCTTAGAGGGGTACACCGGGGAGCTGTTTTTT. The genes are TRBV11-3 and TRBJ2-2; D not certain. V was shortened by 0 bases and J by 3 bases, with 5 bases between the two germline ends. Per the germline V gene, CDR1 is SGHNT and CDR2 is YENEEA. The CDR3 length is 14 residues.

This chain joins TRBV19 and TRBJ1-5; 8 bases are a match to TRBD1. The CDR3 totals 15 residues. Germline CDR1 LNHDA, CDR2 SQIVND (reference sequence). J lost 1 base, V lost 5 bases, and 4 bases had no gene match. The DNA for the CDR3 is TGTGCCAGTAGTCGACAGGGGAACAGCAATCAGCCCCAGCATTTT. Translating it yields CASSRQGNSNQPQHF.

This chain links TRBV18 with TRBJ2-3; perhaps TRBD2 as D (6 bases). In germline, CDR1 is KGHSH, CDR2 LQKENI. The V end lost 6 bases, the J end lost 1 base, and 32 bases lay between the germline ends. This CDR3 is 21 amino acids long. CDR3 residues: CASSPTEIPWTTRTRTDTQYF. The CDR3 nucleotides are TGTGCCAGCTCGCCGACTGAAATTCCTTGGACTACCCGAACGCGCACAGATACGCAGTATTTT. Filled out from reference TRBV18 and TRBJ2-3, the complete variable domain reads NAGVMQNPRHLVRRRGQEARLRCSPMKGHSHVYWYRQLPEEGLKFMVYLQKENIIDESGMPKERFSAEFPKEGPSILRIQQVVRGDSAAYFCASSPTEIPWTTRTRTDTQYFGPGTRLTVL.

The chain uses TRBV18 and TRBJ1-1, with D possibly TRBD1 on 6 matching bases. The CDR3 runs to 13 residues. The germline V and J ends were trimmed by 8 bases and 1 base, with 11 bases remaining between them. CDR1 is KGHSH, CDR2 LQKENI, per germline. The CDR3 region is CASAGQKNTEAFF. The DNA for the CDR3 is TGTGCCAGCGCTGGACAGAAGAACACTGAAGCTTTCTTT.

The chain recombines TRBV11-3 with TRBJ1-1, with 9 bases lining up with TRBD1. The germline CDR1 and CDR2 sequences are SGHNT and YENEEA. This CDR3 is 15 amino acids long. Losses at the gene ends were 5 bases for V and 1 base for J; bases not matched to a gene: 5. The chain's CDR3 is CASSPAGQGNTEAFF. The CDR3 DNA follows: TGTGCCAGCAGCCCGGCGGGACAGGGGAACACTGAAGCTTTCTTT.

This clone was observed a handful of times. The chain uses TRBV9 and TRBJ2-7; possible D gene TRBD2, 6 bases. CDR3 length: 14 amino acids. Between the trimmed V and J ends, which lost 5 bases and 3 bases, there was a span of 15 bases. The V gene's germline CDR1 is SGDLS and CDR2 YYNGEE. Here the CDR3 DNA reads TGTGCCAGCAGTGGCGCGGGACTTGGCTACGAGCAGTACTTC. Its translation: CASSGAGLGYEQYF.

V and J are TRBV2 and TRBJ1-4; D is undetermined. This CDR3 spans 14 amino acids. Trimming stripped 6 bases from V and 5 bases from J, with 13 bases between. The germline CDR1 and CDR2 sequences are SNHLY and FYNNEI. This chain's CDR3 is CASRARAGNEKLFF. DNA for the CDR3: TGTGCCAGCAGGGCTAGGGCCGGGAATGAAAAACTGTTTTTT.

CDR3 residues: CASSLWARGTEAFF. The DNA for the CDR3 is TGTGCCAGTAGCCTATGGGCCCGGGGCACTGAAGCTTTCTTT. The chain is built from TRBV19 and TRBJ1-1; D is uncertain. This CDR3 contains 14 residues. The germline V gene encodes CDR1 LNHDA and CDR2 SQIVND (reference sequence). Trimming left V 6 bases short and J 4 bases short, with 15 bases between.

This clone was seen once. The chain recombines TRBV5-1 with TRBJ2-2; a weak D match, TRBD1 (6 bases). The germline V gene encodes CDR1 SGHRS and CDR2 YFSETQ. This CDR3 region has 15 residues. V was shortened by 1 base and J by 1 base, with 8 bases between the two germline ends. In DNA form, the CDR3 reads TGCGCCAGCAGCTTGAAACAGGGGAACACCGGGGAGCTGTTTTTT. Translating it yields CASSLKQGNTGELFF.